This T cell receptor beta chain emerged from a study of OX40 agonist ivuxolimab in advanced cancers. Study in general: Patients achieving partial responses numbered three: one hepatocellular carcinoma case and two cutaneous melanoma cases. Broader study findings: On average, CD8+ T cells had more expanded clones than CD4+. Certain nonresponders likewise exhibited a low normalized T-cell clonal expansion.

Looked up from germline, CDR1 is SGHRS and CDR2 is YFSETQ. The CDR3 has 14 amino acids. Deletions cut 4 bases from V and 5 bases from J, with 15 bases between. Sequencing was performed with immunoSEQ multiplex PCR; in TCRdb, only in-frame clones are kept and a portion is missing. The sample has fewer than 30,000 clones; 70% to 90% are singletons. A single count supports this clone. Its antigen is as yet unknown. This chain uses TRBV5-1 with TRBJ1-1; a weak D match, TRBD1 (6 bases). Material: CD4+ or CD8+ T cells sorted from blood, obtained in a trial of the OX40 agonist ivuxolimab. The sequence was collected from an adult with an advanced solid tumor such as melanoma, head and neck, liver or kidney cancer. The CDR3: CASSDGYRETEAFF. The CDR3 DNA follows: TGCGCCAGCAGCGACGGATACAGGGAGACTGAAGCTTTCTTT.